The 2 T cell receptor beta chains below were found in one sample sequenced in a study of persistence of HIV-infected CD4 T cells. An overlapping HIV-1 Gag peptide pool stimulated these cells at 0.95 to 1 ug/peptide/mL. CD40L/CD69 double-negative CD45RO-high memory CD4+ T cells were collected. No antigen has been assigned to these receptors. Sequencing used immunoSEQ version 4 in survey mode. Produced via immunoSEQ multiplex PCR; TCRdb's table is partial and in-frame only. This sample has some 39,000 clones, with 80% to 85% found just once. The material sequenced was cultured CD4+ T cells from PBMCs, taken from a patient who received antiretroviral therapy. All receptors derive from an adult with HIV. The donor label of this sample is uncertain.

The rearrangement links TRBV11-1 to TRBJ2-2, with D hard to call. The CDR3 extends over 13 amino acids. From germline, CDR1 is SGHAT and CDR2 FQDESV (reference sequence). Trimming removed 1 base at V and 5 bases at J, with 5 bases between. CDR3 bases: TGTGCCAGCAGCTTAGATCGGACCGGGGAGCTGTTTTTT. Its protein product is CASSLDRTGELFF.

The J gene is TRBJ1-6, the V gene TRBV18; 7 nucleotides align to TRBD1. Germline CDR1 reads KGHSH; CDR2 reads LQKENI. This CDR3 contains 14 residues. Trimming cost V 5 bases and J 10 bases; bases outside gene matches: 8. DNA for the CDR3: TGTGCCAGCTCAGCAGGGACAGTGGAATCACCCCTCCACTTT. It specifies CASSAGTVESPLHF.